These 20 T cell receptor beta chains came from one sample sequenced in a study of vaccination and CD4 T cells after COVID-19. Their recognized antigens are unknown. Treatment: roughly 10-day PBMC culture with coronavirus spike peptide pools or control peptides (ViraFEST assay). Cultured CD4+ T cells had their DNA profiled by the Oncomine TCR Beta short-read assay. TCRdb passed the PCR reads through MiXCR, listing each CDR3 protein once. The sample records around 21,000 distinct CDR3 sequences, over 50% being singletons. The sample taken for sequencing was CD4+ T cells from blood, cultured in vitro. These receptors all come from a human donor who had recovered from COVID-19.

The rearrangement uses TRBV6-1 and TRBJ2-1; a possible D gene is TRBD2 (6 bases). The CDR3 runs 16 residues. The V gene lost 6 bases and the J gene lost 0 bases, with 15 bases spanning the gap. The germline V gene encodes CDR1 MNHNS and CDR2 SASEGT. The CDR3 reads CASRSSGASSYNEQFF. The CDR3 DNA sequence: TGTGCCAGCAGGAGTAGCGGTGCCAGCTCCTACAATGAGCAGTTCTTC.

This clonotype was counted between two and nine times. The CDR3 coding sequence is TGCGCCAGCAGTGATAGCGGCTACGAGCAGTACTTC. Its protein product is CASSDSGYEQYF. The chain employs TRBV5-1 and TRBJ2-7; possibly TRBD2 for D (6 bases). The V end was cut by 5 bases, the J end by 3 bases, with 9 bases between. CDR1 is SGHRS and CDR2 is YFSETQ in the germline V gene. The CDR3 runs 12 residues.

V is TRBV2 and J is TRBJ2-1; TRBD2 matches 10 bases. The CDR3 length is 15 residues. Germline V CDR1 and CDR2: SNHLY, FYNNEI. V shed 8 bases, J shed 9 bases, and the junction held 13 bases outside the gene matches. CDR3 nucleotides: TGTGCCAGCCGCCAGACTAGCGGGCCTCGGGGTGAGCAGTTCTTC. Translating it yields CASRQTSGPRGEQFF.

CDR3 sequence reads: CSARLLAGGLSSYNEQFF. Written as DNA, the CDR3 is TGCAGTGCTAGACTACTAGCGGGAGGGCTCAGCTCCTACAATGAGCAGTTCTTC. The rearrangement uses TRBV20-1 and TRBJ2-1; 13 bases line up with TRBD2. From germline, CDR1 is DFQATT and CDR2 SNEGSKA (reference sequence). The length of the CDR3 is 18 residues. The V gene end was trimmed by 2 bases and the J gene end by 0 bases; junction bases not matched to a gene: 7.

The chain links TRBV6-1 to TRBJ1-6; maybe TRBD1 (6 bases). The CDR3 is 17 residues long. V was trimmed by 6 bases and J by 4 bases, leaving 19 bases between them. The germline V gene has CDR1 MNHNS and CDR2 SASEGT. CDR3 sequence (DNA): TGTGCCAGCAGGCGGGGCCGGGACACCGAATATAATTCACCCCTCCACTTT. Its protein product is CASRRGRDTEYNSPLHF.

The J gene is TRBJ1-6, the V gene TRBV6-1; D unresolved. Trimming shortened V by 5 bases and J by 2 bases, and 7 bases separated the two germline ends. The CDR3 sequence is 14 residues long. CDR1 is MNHNS, CDR2 SASEGT, per germline. CDR3 bases: TGTGCCAGCAGTCCAATAACCTATAATTCACCCCTCCACTTT. Its translation is CASSPITYNSPLHF.

This clonotype was recorded only once. The chain links TRBV15 to TRBJ2-1, with 11 bases matching TRBD2. Germline loops: CDR1 LNHNV, CDR2 YYDKDF (reference sequence). The CDR3 loop spans 18 amino acids. V dropped 1 base and J dropped 7; count of bases not matched to a gene: 12. CDR3 sequence (DNA): TGTGCCACCAGCAGAGGCGTAACTAGCGGGAGATTAGGGAATGAGCAGTTCTTC. This encodes CATSRGVTSGRLGNEQFF.

This clonotype occurred a few times. The V and J genes are TRBV11-2 and TRBJ2-2; 8 bases align to TRBD2. Unmatched junction bases numbered 13, after V lost 4 bases and J lost 9 bases. CDR1 and CDR2 (germline): SGHAT, FQNNGV. The CDR3 contains 16 residues. The CDR3 bases are TGTGCCAGCAGCTACCCCGGTACCGGGAGGGACCGGGAGCTGTTTTTT. Encoded protein: CASSYPGTGRDRELFF.

The table lists this clonotype with a count of one. V usage is TRBV18 and J usage is TRBJ1-2; D unresolved. The germline V gene encodes CDR1 KGHSH and CDR2 LQKENI. Trimming cost V 0 bases and J 8 bases, with 10 bases left between them. This CDR3 has 13 residues. CDR3 sequence: CASSPPVSWGYTF. CDR3 in DNA: TGTGCCAGCTCACCACCCGTCAGTTGGGGCTACACCTTC.

This clonotype was observed a handful of times. This rearrangement joins TRBV7-2 to TRBJ2-2, with 12 bases aligning to TRBD2. The CDR3 is 17 amino acids. V was pared by 5 bases and J by 2 bases, with 6 bases of the junction left unmatched. Germline V gene sequence: CDR1 SGHTA, CDR2 FQGNSA. The CDR3 here is CASSSGLAGTNTGELFF. CDR3 sequence (DNA): TGTGCCAGCAGCAGCGGACTAGCGGGGACAAACACCGGGGAGCTGTTTTTT.

This chain uses TRBV24-1 with TRBJ2-5; D call uncertain. Germline V gene sequence: CDR1 KGHDR, CDR2 SFDVKD. This CDR3 spans 14 amino acids. Trimming took 5 bases from V and 0 from J, leaving 9 bases between them. CDR3 coding DNA: TGTGCCACCAGTGTGGACCAAAACCAAGAGACCCAGTACTTC. This sequence encodes CATSVDQNQETQYF.

V usage is TRBV12-3 or TRBV12-4 and J usage is TRBJ1-6; the D is unclear. Trimming left V 7 bases short and J 4 bases short, with 11 bases between. CDR3 length equals 14 residues. DNA of the CDR3: TGTGCCAGCACCGTGGGAAGATATAATTCACCCCTCCACTTT. It translates to CASTVGRYNSPLHF.

V usage is TRBV11-2 and J usage is TRBJ2-7, with 7 bases fitting TRBD2. CDR1 SGHAT and CDR2 FQNNGV come from the germline V gene. V was clipped by 0 bases and J by 2 bases; unmatched bases: 4. This CDR3 spans 15 amino acids. DNA for the CDR3: TGTGCCAGCAGCTTAGACCCGGGGAGGGCCTACGAGCAGTACTTC. As protein: CASSLDPGRAYEQYF.

This clonotype was observed a handful of times. J is TRBJ2-7 and V is TRBV20-1; the match to TRBD1 covers 10 bases. V shed 3 bases, J shed 3 bases, and the junction held 8 bases outside the gene matches. CDR3 length equals 15 residues. The germline V gene encodes CDR1 DFQATT and CDR2 SNEGSKA (reference sequence). CDR3 nucleotide sequence: TGCAGTGCTAGTCCTGGACAGGGGGGTTTCTACGAGCAGTACTTC. Translated, it gives CSASPGQGGFYEQYF.

This clonotype was seen more than once but under ten times. V and J are TRBV12-3 or TRBV12-4 and TRBJ2-2; D may match TRBD1 or TRBD2 (5 bases each). V was pared by 3 bases and J by 0 bases, with 5 bases between. CDR3 length: 14 residues. The CDR3 protein is CASSLGPNTGELFF. The DNA for the CDR3 is TGTGCCAGCAGTTTGGGACCGAACACCGGGGAGCTGTTTTTT.

CDR3 bases: TGTGCCTGGAATGGTGGGAGGGCCGCGGATACGCAGTATTTT. Its translation: CAWNGGRAADTQYF. The chain employs TRBV30 and TRBJ2-3, with TRBD2 matching over 7 bases. The CDR3 runs to 14 residues. In germline, CDR1 is GTSNPN, CDR2 SVGIG (reference sequence). Trimming at V came to 4 bases and at J to 6 bases, leaving 10 bases not matched to a gene.

The chain couples TRBV27 to TRBJ2-5; TRBD1 agrees at 8 bases. CDR1 MNHEY and CDR2 SMNVEV come from the germline V gene (reference sequence). V was clipped by 5 bases and J by 4 bases; unmatched bases: 9. The CDR3 runs 15 residues. For the CDR3, the DNA is TGTGCCAGCAGTCCCTGGACAGGGAGGAGAGAGACCCAGTACTTC. This gives the protein CASSPWTGRRETQYF.

This clonotype showed up just a few times. The chain employs TRBV20-1 and TRBJ2-3; 8 bases match TRBD2. The length of the CDR3 is 15 residues. J lost 2 bases, V lost 5 bases, and 9 bases had no gene match. Germline V gene data show CDR1 as DFQATT and CDR2 as SNEGSKA (reference sequence). The CDR3 loop is CSAAGGPSLTDTQYF. The DNA of the CDR3 is TGCAGTGCTGCGGGAGGCCCGTCCCTCACAGATACGCAGTATTTT.

This clonotype has only a few counts. V and J are TRBV10-3 and TRBJ2-5, with 8 bases fitting TRBD1. The CDR3 is 14 residues long. Trimming took 10 bases from V and 3 from J; bases not matched to a gene: 10. The germline CDR1 and CDR2 sequences are ENHRY and SYGVKD. This CDR3 reads CATTGQGGEETQYF. The CDR3 DNA follows: TGTGCCACTACCGGACAGGGAGGAGAAGAGACCCAGTACTTC.

The chain recombines TRBV7-9 with TRBJ1-1, with D hard to call. Germline CDR1 reads SEHNR; CDR2 reads FQNEAQ (reference sequence). V was shortened by 5 bases and J by 8 bases, with 12 bases between the two germline ends. This CDR3 has 12 residues. In DNA form, the CDR3 reads TGTGCCAGCAGCGTGTGGGGAGTAGAAGCTTTCTTT. Amino acid sequence: CASSVWGVEAFF.